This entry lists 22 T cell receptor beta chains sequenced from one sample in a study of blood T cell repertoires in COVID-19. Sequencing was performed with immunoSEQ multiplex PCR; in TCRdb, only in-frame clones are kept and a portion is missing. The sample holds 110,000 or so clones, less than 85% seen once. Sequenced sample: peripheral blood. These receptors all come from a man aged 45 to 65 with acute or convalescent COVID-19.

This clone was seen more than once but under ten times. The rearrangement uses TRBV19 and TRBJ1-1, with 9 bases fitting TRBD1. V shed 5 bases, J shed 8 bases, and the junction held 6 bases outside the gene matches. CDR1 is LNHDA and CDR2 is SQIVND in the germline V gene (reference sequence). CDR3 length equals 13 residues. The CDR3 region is CASSLSGTGEAFF. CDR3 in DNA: TGTGCCAGTAGTCTTTCTGGGACAGGGGAAGCTTTCTTT.

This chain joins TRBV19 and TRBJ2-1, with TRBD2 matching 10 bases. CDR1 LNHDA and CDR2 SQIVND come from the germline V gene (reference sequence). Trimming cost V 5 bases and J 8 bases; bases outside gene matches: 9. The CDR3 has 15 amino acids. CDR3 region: CASSLRASGSDEQFF. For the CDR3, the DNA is TGTGCCAGTAGTCTTAGGGCTAGCGGGAGCGATGAGCAGTTCTTC.

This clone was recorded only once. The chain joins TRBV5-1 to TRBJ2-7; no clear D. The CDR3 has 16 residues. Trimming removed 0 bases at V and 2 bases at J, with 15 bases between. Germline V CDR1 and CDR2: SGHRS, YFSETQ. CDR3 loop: CASSLGVAAAAYEQYF. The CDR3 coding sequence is TGCGCCAGCAGCTTGGGAGTCGCGGCAGCCGCCTACGAGCAGTACTTC.

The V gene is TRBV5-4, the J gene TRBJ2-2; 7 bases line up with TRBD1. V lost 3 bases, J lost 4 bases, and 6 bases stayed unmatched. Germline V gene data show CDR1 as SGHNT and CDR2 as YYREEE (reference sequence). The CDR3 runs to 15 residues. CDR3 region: CASSSTGFGTGELFF. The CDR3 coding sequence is TGTGCCAGCAGCTCGACAGGGTTCGGCACCGGGGAGCTGTTTTTT. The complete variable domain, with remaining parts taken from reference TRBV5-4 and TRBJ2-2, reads ETGVTQSPTHLIKTRGQQVTLRCSSQSGHNTVSWYQQALGQGPQFIFQYYREEENGRGNFPPRFSGLQFPNYSSELNVNALELDDSALYLCASSSTGFGTGELFFGEGSRLTVL.

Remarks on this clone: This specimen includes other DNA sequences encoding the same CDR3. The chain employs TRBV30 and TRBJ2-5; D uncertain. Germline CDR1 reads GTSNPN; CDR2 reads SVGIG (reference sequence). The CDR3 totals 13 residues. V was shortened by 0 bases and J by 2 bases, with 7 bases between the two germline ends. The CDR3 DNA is TGTGCCTGGAGTGTACTTAGACAAGAGACCCAGTACTTC. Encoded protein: CAWSVLRQETQYF.

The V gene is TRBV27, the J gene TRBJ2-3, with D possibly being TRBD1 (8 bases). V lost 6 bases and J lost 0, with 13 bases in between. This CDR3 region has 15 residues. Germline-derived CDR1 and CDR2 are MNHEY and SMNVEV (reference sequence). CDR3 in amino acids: CASRPQGGSTDTQYF. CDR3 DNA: TGTGCCAGCAGGCCACAGGGGGGGAGCACAGATACGCAGTATTTT.

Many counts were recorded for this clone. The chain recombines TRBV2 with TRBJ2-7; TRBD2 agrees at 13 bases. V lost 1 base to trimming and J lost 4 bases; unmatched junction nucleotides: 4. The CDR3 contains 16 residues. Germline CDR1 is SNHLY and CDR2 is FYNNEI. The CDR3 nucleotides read TGTGCCAGCAGTGAAGAGACTAGCGGGGGGAAGTACGAGCAGTACTTC. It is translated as CASSEETSGGKYEQYF.

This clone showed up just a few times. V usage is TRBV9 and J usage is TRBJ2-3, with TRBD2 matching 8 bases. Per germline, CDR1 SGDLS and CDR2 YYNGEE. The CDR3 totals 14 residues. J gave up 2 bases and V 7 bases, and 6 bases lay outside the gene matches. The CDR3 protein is CASGRGDLTDTQYF. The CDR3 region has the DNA TGTGCCAGCGGGCGGGGGGACCTCACAGATACGCAGTATTTT.

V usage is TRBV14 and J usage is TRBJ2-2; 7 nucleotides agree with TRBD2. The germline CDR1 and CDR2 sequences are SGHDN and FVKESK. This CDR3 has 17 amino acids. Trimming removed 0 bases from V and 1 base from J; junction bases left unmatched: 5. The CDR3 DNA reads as TGTGCCAGCAGCCAAGATCTTACTAGCGTGAACACCGGGGAGCTGTTTTTT. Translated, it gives CASSQDLTSVNTGELFF.

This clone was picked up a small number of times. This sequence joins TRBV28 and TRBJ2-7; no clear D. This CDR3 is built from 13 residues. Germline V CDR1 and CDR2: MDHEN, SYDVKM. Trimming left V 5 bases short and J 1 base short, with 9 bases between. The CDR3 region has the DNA TGTGCCAGCAGTCCCGTAGTATCCTACGAGCAGTACTTC. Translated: CASSPVVSYEQYF. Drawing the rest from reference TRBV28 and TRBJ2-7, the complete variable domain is DVKVTQSSRYLVKRTGEKVFLECVQDMDHENMFWYRQDPGLGLRLIYFSYDVKMKEKGDIPEGYSVSREKKERFSLILESASTNQTSMYLCASSPVVSYEQYFGPGTRLTVT.

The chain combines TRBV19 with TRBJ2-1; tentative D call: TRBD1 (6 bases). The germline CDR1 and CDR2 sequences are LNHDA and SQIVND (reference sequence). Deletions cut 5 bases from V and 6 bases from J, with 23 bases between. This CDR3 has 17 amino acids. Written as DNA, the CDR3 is TGTGCCAGTAGTGAGTCTCCTGGGACACGGATCCCCAATGAGCAGTTCTTC. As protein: CASSESPGTRIPNEQFF.

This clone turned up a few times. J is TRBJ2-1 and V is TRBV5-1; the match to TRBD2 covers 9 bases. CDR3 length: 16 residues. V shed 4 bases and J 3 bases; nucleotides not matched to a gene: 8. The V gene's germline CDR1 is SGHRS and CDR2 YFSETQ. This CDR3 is CASSPEAGGLYNEQFF. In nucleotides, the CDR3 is TGCGCCAGCAGCCCGGAAGCGGGAGGCCTCTACAATGAGCAGTTCTTC.

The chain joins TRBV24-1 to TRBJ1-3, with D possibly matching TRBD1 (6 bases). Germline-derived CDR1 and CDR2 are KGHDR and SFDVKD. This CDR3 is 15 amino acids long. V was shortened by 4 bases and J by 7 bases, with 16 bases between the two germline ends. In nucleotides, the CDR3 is TGTGCCACCAGTGACCCGGAGGGGGGGGCGAACACCATATATTTT. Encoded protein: CATSDPEGGANTIYF.

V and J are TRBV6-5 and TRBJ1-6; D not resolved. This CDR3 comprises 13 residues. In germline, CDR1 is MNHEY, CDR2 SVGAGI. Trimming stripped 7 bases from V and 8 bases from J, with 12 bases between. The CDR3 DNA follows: TGTGCCAGCAAGGAAGACACCTATTCACCCCTCCACTTT. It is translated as CASKEDTYSPLHF.

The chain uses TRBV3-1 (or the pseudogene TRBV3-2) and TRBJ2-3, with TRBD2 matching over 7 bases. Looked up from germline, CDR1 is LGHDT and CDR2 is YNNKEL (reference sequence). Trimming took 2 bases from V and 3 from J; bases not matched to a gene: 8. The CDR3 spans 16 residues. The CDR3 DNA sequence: TGTGCCAGCAGCCAAAGAGGCGGGAGTGGAACAGATACGCAGTATTTT. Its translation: CASSQRGGSGTDTQYF.

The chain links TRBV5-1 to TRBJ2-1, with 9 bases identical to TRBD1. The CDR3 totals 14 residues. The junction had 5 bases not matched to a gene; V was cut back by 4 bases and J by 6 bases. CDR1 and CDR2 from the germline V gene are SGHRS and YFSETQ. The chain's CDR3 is CASSPGQGSNEQFF. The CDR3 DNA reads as TGCGCCAGCAGCCCGGGACAGGGCAGCAATGAGCAGTTCTTC.

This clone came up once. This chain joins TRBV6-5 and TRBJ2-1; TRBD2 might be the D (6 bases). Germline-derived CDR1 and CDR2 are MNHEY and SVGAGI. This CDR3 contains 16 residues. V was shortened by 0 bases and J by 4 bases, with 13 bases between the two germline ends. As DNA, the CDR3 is TGTGCCAGCAGTTACTCTGGCGGGATGGGGTACAATGAGCAGTTCTTC. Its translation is CASSYSGGMGYNEQFF.

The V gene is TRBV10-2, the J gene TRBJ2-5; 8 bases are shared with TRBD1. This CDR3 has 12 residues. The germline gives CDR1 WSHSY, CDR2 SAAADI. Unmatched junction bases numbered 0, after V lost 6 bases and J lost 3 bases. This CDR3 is CASRQGEETQYF. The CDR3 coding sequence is TGCGCCAGCAGACAGGGGGAAGAGACCCAGTACTTC.

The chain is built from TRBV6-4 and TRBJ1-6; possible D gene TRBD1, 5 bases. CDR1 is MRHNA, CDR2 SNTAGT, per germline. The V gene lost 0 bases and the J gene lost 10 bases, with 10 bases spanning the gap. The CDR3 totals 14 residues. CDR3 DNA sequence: TGTGCCAGCAGTGACTCCTCCGGGGGATCACCCCTCCACTTT. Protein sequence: CASSDSSGGSPLHF.

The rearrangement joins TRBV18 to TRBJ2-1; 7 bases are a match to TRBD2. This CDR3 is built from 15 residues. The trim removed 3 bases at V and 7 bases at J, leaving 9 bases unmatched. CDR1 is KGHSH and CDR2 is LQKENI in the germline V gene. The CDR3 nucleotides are TGTGCCAGCTCACCGAGGGCGGGAGAGTCGAATGAGCAGTTCTTC. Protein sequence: CASSPRAGESNEQFF.

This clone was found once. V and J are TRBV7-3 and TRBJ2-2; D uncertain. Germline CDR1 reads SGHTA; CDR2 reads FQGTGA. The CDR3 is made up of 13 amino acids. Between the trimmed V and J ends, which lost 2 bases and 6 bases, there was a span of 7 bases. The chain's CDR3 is CASSLWAAGELFF. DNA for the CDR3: TGTGCCAGCAGCTTATGGGCCGCCGGGGAGCTGTTTTTT.

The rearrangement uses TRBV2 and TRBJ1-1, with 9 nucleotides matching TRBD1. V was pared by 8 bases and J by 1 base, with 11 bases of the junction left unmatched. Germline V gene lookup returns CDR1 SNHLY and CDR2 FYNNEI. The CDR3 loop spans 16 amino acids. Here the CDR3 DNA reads TGTGCCAGCCATACCGGGACAGGGAGGTCGAACACTGAAGCTTTCTTT. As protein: CASHTGTGRSNTEAFF.